This paragraph covers one T cell receptor beta chain sequence. The antigen is unknown. This record belongs to a study of T cell responses to AZD1222 COVID-19 vaccine. Per germline, CDR1 MGHDK and CDR2 SYGVNS. Trimming took off 6 bases at V and 2 bases at J, with 20 bases between the two ends. This CDR3 comprises 16 residues. Whole-study results and caveats: Spike-wide coverage was observed for vaccine-associated CD4 TCRs, with dominant responses at 160-218 and 743-854.

The data were produced by immunoSEQ multiplex PCR, yet TCRdb's version contains in-frame clones alone and is incomplete. The repertoire holds under 150,000 clones, roughly 92% seen once, with 0.9% to 1.4% in the top ten. The chain couples TRBV25-1 to TRBJ2-7, with D hard to call. The clonotype comes from an adult who received the AZD1222 COVID-19 vaccine. The input for sequencing was peripheral blood, taken 28 days after the second AZD1222 dose. CDR3 bases: TGTGCCAGCAGGAGGAGATCGTGGTCTCCCCCCTACGAGCAGTACTTC. This encodes CASRRRSWSPPYEQYF.